This T cell receptor beta chain stems from a study of shared clonotypes between healthy human individuals. Repertoires were generated with immunoSEQ multiplex PCR, while TCRdb's copy carries only in-frame clones and drops some. The sample lists under 1,100,000 clones; 70% to 80% were seen once. This clone has a handful of counts. The source is a man aged 18 to 35 in good health. Sequenced material: memory CD4+ T cells sorted from blood. Subset indicated: CD45RA-negative fraction.

The chain's CDR3 is CATIPGQVYGYTF. In nucleotides, the CDR3 is TGTGCCACTATACCGGGACAGGTATATGGCTACACCTTC. J is TRBJ1-2 and V is TRBV28, with TRBD1 matching over 8 bases. Trimming cost V 10 bases and J 5 bases; bases outside gene matches: 9. The CDR3 has 13 residues. CDR1 is MDHEN, CDR2 SYDVKM, per germline.